A single TCR beta chain is shown here with its context. The data were taken from a study of Graves' ophthalmopathy and Graves' hyperthyroidism. RNA transcripts provided the template for amplifying TCR beta CDR3 regions. The workflow started with a first-round RT-PCR run with HTBI primers and then moved on to a second-round multiplex PCR. TCRdb called the multiplex PCR reads again in MiXCR, with one record for every CDR3 protein. The profile shows about 210,000 distinct CDR3 sequences, approximately 29% of them singletons. Other autoimmune diseases, uncontrolled infections, pregnancy or lactation led to the exclusion of patients. Clinical symptoms, serum thyroxine, TRAb, thyroid ultrasound and orbital computed tomography determined diagnosis. Trimming took 8 bases from V and 3 from J; bases not matched to a gene: 7. The CDR3 consists of 13 residues.

The sample was peripheral blood. This chain links TRBV12-3 or TRBV12-4 with TRBJ2-7; TRBD2 matches 7 bases. This clonotype was obtained from a man aged 50-59 years with Graves' ophthalmopathy. CDR3 coding DNA: TGTGCCAGCCTCCCTCCGGGGGGCTACGAGCAGTACTTC. Translation: CASLPPGGYEQYF.